The 4 T cell receptor beta chains reported below all come from one sample, sequenced in a study of blood T cell repertoires in COVID-19. Sequenced by immunoSEQ multiplex PCR; TCRdb stores in-frame clones only, minus some. The data contain roughly 280,000 clones, roughly 85% of them seen just once; the ten biggest clones take up more than 9.5%. Sequenced material: peripheral blood. The source of these receptors is a woman in her 70s with acute or convalescent COVID-19.

The chain recombines TRBV19 with TRBJ1-2; 9 positions agree with TRBD1. There are 13 residues in the CDR3. The V gene end was trimmed by 3 bases and the J gene end by 12 bases; junction bases not matched to a gene: 8. The germline CDR1 and CDR2 sequences are LNHDA and SQIVND (reference sequence). Here the CDR3 DNA reads TGTGCCAGTAGTATTAGCGGACAGGGGAGGCACACCTTC. Translating gives CASSISGQGRHTF.

This clone showed up just once. The rearrangement joins TRBV25-1 to TRBJ2-7, with D possibly being TRBD2 (6 bases). The V end lost 6 bases, the J end lost 7 bases, and 16 bases lay between the germline ends. Germline CDR1 MGHDK, CDR2 SYGVNS. The CDR3 is 13 residues long. The CDR3 protein is CASRPGTPGEQYF. The CDR3 DNA is TGTGCCAGCAGGCCCGGGACTCCGGGGGAGCAGTACTTC.

The rearrangement links TRBV5-1 to TRBJ2-1; D remains unclear. The CDR3 contains 15 residues. The V end lost 0 bases, the J end lost 2 bases, and 9 bases lay between the germline ends. Germline CDR1 and CDR2: SGHRS and YFSETQ. The CDR3 nucleotides are TGCGCCAGCAGCTTGGTCCCTCCTGCCTACAATGAGCAGTTCTTC. Translated, it gives CASSLVPPAYNEQFF. Using reference TRBV5-1 and TRBJ2-1 for the parts outside the CDR3, the full variable domain is KAGVTQTPRYLIKTRGQQVTLSCSPISGHRSVSWYQQTPGQGLQFLFEYFSETQRNKGNFPGRFSGRQFSNSRSEMNVSTLELGDSALYLCASSLVPPAYNEQFFGPGTRLTVL.

The gene calls are TRBV5-1 and TRBJ1-4; D gene uncertain. The CDR3 is 15 amino acids. Trimming removed 0 bases at V and 5 bases at J, with 11 bases between. Germline assignment: CDR1 SGHRS and CDR2 YFSETQ. This chain's CDR3 is CASSLAGSRNEKLFF. CDR3 in DNA: TGCGCCAGCAGCTTGGCCGGGTCCAGAAATGAAAAACTGTTTTTT. The full variable domain, its missing parts supplied by reference TRBV5-1 and TRBJ1-4, is KAGVTQTPRYLIKTRGQQVTLSCSPISGHRSVSWYQQTPGQGLQFLFEYFSETQRNKGNFPGRFSGRQFSNSRSEMNVSTLELGDSALYLCASSLAGSRNEKLFFGSGTQLSVL.